This entry concerns a single T cell receptor (beta chain). In the original processing: Amplification of reference gene primers was used by the study to estimate nucleated cell counts. TCRdb's table, derived via immunoSEQ multiplex PCR, lists solely in-frame clones and lacks some. Clone size and the V and J calls come from that table; the DNA yielded D and trimming. The data hold 43,000 or so clones, with about 91% observed a single time. These data belong to a study of blood T cell repertoires in COVID-19. Looking at the study overall: The United States, Italy and Spain provided the acute and convalescent COVID-19 samples.

This receptor was obtained from a man aged 55 to 70 with active COVID-19. Sequences were obtained from peripheral blood.

CDR3 sequence (DNA): TGTGCCAGCCCGGCAGGGATATACGAGCAGTTCTTC. Translating it yields CASPAGIYEQFF. The chain combines TRBV27 with TRBJ2-1; D is perhaps TRBD1 (5 bases). Between the trimmed V and J ends, which lost 8 bases and 10 bases, there was a span of 15 bases. CDR3 length: 12 amino acids. The V gene's germline CDR1 is MNHEY and CDR2 SMNVEV (reference sequence).